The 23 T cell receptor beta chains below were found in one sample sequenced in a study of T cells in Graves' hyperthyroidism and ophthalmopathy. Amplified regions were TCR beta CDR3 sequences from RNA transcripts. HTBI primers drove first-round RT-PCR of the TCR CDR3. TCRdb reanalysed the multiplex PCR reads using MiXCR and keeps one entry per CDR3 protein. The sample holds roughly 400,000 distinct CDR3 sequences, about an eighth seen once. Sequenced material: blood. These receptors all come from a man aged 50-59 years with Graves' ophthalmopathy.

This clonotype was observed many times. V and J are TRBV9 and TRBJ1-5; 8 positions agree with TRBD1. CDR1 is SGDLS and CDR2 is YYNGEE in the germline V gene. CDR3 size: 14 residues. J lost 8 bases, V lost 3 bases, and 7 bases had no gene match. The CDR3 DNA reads TGTGCCAGCAGCGCGGGGACAGGATTGAAGCCCCAGCATTTT. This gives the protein CASSAGTGLKPQHF.

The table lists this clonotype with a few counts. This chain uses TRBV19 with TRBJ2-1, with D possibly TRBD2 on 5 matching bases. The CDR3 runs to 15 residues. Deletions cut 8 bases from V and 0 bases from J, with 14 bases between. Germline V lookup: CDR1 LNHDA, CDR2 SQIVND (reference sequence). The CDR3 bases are TGTGCCAGTCAAGTTGAGGGAAGCTCCTACAATGAGCAGTTCTTC. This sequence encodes CASQVEGSSYNEQFF.

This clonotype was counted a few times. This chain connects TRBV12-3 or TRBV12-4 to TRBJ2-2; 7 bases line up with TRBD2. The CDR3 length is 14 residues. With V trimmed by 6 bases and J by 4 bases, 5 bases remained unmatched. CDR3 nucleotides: TGTGCCAGCAGGGGCGGGGGTACCACCGGGGAGCTGTTTTTT. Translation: CASRGGGTTGELFF.

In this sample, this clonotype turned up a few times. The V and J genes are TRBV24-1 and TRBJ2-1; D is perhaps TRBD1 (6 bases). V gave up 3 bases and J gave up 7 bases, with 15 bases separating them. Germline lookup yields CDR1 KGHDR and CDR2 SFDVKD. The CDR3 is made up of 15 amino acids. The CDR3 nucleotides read TGTGCCACCAGTGATGGACAGTACTTGAGGAATGAGCAGTTCTTC. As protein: CATSDGQYLRNEQFF.

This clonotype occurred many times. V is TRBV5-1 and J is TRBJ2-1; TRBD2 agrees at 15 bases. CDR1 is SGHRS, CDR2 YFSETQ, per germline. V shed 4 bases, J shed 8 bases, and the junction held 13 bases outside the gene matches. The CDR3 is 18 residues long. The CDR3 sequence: CASSPRTSGRAFLYEQFF. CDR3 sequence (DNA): TGCGCCAGCAGCCCCAGGACTAGCGGGAGGGCCTTTCTCTATGAGCAGTTCTTC.

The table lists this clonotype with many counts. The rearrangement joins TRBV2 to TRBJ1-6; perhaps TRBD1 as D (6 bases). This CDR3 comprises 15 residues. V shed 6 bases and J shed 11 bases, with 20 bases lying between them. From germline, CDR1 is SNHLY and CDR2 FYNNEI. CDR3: CASSRPGQGKTPLHF. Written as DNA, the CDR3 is TGTGCCAGCAGCCGCCCGGGGCAGGGGAAGACACCCCTCCACTTT.

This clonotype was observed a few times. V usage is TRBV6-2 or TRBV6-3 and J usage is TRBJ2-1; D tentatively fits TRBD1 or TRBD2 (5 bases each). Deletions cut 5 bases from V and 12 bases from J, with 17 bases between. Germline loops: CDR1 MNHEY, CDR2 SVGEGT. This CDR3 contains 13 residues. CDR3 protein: CASSLAGTPGQFF. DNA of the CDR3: TGTGCCAGCAGTCTAGCCGGGACCCCTGGGCAGTTCTTC.

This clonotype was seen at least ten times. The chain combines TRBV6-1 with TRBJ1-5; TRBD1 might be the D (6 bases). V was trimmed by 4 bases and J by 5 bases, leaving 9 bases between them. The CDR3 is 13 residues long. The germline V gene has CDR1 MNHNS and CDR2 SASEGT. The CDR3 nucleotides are TGTGCCAGCAGTGGACAGGCACATCAGCCCCAGCATTTT. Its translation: CASSGQAHQPQHF.

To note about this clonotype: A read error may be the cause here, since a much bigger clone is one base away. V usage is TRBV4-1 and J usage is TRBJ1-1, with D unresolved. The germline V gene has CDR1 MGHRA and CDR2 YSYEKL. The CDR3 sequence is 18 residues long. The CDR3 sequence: CASRQGLLSEGVAPEAFF. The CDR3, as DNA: TGCGCCAGCAGGCAAGGCCTTTTAAGTGAGGGAGTGGCCCCTGAAGCTTTCTTT.

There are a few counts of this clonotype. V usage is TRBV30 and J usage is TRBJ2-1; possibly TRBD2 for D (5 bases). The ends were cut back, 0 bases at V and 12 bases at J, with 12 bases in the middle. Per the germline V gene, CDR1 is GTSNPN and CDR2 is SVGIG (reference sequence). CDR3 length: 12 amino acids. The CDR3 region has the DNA TGTGCCTGGAGTGTTCCCGCTAGCCTGCAGTTCTTC. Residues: CAWSVPASLQFF. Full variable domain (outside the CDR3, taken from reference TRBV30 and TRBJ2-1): SQTIHQWPATLVQPVGSPLSLECTVEGTSNPNLYWYRQAAGRGLQLLFYSVGIGQISSEVPQNLSASRPQDRQFILSSKKLLLSDSGFYLCAWSVPASLQFFGPGTRLTVL.

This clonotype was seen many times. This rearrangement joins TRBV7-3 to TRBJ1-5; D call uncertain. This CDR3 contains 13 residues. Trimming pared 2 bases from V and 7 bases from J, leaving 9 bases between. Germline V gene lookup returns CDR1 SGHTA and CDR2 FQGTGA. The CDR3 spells CASSLFKGQPQHF. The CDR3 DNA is TGTGCCAGCAGCTTATTTAAAGGCCAGCCCCAGCATTTT.

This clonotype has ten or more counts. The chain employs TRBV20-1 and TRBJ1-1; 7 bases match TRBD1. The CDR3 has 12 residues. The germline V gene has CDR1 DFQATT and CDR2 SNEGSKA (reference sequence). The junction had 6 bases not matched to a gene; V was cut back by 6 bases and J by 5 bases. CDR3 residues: CSATQGRTEAFF. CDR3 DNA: TGCAGTGCAACACAGGGGAGGACTGAAGCTTTCTTT.

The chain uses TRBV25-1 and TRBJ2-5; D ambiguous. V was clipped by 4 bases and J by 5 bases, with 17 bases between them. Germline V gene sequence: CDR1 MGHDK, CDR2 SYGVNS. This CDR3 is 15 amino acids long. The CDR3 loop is CASSGRTTVGETQYF. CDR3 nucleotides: TGTGCCAGCAGTGGGCGGACGACGGTAGGCGAGACCCAGTACTTC.

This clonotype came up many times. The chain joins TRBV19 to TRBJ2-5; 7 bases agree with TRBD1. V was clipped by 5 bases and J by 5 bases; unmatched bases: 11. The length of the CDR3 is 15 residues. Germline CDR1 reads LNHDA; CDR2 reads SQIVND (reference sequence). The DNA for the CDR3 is TGTGCCAGTAGTGGCTTCCGACAGGGTGGGGAGACCCAGTACTTC. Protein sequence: CASSGFRQGGETQYF. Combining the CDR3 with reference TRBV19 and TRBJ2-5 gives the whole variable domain DGGITQSPKYLFRKEGQNVTLSCEQNLNHDAMYWYRQDPGQGLRLIYYSQIVNDFQKGDIAEGYSVSREKKESFPLTVTSAQKNPTAFYLCASSGFRQGGETQYFGPGTRLLVL.

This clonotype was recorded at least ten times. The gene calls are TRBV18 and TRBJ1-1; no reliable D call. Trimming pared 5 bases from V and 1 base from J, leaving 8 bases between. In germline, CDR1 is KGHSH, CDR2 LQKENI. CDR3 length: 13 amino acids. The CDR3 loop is CASSSSQNTEAFF. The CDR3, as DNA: TGTGCCAGCTCATCTTCGCAGAACACTGAAGCTTTCTTT. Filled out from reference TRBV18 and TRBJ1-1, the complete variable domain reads NAGVMQNPRHLVRRRGQEARLRCSPMKGHSHVYWYRQLPEEGLKFMVYLQKENIIDESGMPKERFSAEFPKEGPSILRIQQVVRGDSAAYFCASSSSQNTEAFFGQGTRLTVV.

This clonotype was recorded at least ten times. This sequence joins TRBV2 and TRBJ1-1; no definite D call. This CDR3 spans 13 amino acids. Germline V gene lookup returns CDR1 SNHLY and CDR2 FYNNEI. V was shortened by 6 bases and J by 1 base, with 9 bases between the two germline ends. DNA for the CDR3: TGTGCCAGCAGAGGGTTGGGGAACACTGAAGCTTTCTTT. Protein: CASRGLGNTEAFF.

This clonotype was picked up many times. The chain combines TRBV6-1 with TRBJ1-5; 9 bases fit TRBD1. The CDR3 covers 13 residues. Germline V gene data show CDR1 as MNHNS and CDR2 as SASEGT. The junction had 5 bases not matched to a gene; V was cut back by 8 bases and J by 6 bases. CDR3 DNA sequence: TGTGCCAGCGGGGACAGGGCAAGTCAGCCCCAGCATTTT. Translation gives CASGDRASQPQHF.

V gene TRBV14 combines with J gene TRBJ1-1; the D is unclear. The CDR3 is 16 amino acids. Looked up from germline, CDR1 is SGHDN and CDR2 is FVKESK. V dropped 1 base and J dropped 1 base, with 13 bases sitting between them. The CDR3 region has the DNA TGTGCCAGCAGCCAAGGATCGGGAGGACCGAACACTGAAGCTTTCTTT. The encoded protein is CASSQGSGGPNTEAFF.

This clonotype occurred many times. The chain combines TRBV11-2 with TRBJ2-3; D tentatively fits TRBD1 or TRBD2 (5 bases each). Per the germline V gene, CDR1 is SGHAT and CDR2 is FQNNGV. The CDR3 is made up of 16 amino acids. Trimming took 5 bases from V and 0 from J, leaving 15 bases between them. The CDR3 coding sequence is TGTGCCAGCAGCCTAATCCACGGGACCAGCACAGATACGCAGTATTTT. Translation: CASSLIHGTSTDTQYF.

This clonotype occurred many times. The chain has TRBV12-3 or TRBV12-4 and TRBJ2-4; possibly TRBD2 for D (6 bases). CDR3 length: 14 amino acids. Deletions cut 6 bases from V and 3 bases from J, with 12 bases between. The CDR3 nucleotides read TGTGCCAGCAGCATAGGGGAGGTCAAAAACATTCAGTACTTC. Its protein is CASSIGEVKNIQYF.

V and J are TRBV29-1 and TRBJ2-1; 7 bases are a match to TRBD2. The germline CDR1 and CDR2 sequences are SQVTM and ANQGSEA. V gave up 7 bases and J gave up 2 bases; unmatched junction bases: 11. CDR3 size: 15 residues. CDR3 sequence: CSADERGRPYNEQFF. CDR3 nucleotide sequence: TGCAGCGCCGATGAGCGGGGCCGTCCCTACAATGAGCAGTTCTTC.

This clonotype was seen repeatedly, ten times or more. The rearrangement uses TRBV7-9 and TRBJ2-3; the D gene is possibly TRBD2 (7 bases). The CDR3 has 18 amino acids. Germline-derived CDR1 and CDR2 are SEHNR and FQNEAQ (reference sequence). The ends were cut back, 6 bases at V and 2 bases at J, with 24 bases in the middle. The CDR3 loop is CASSSPGAKSGVTDTQYF. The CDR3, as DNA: TGTGCCAGCAGTTCCCCGGGGGCCAAAAGCGGGGTCACAGATACGCAGTATTTT. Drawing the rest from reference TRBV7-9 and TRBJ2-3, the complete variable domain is DTGVSQNPRHKITKRGQNVTFRCDPISEHNRLYWYRQTLGQGPEFLTYFQNEAQLEKSRLLSDRFSAERPKGSFSTLEIQRTEQGDSAMYLCASSSPGAKSGVTDTQYFGPGTRLTVL.

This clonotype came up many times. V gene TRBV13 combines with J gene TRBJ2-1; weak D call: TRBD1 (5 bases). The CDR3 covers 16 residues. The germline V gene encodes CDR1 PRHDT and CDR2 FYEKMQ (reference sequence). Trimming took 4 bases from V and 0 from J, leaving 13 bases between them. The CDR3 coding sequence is TGTGCCAGCAGCTCTAAAGACAGTTCCTCCTACAATGAGCAGTTCTTC. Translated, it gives CASSSKDSSSYNEQFF.